This TCR beta chain appears in the sequencing data of a study of blood T cell repertoires in COVID-19. Study information: T cells, B-cell-depleted T cells, or PBMCs provided the cDNA or gDNA that served as material.

Trimming took 4 bases from V and 0 from J, leaving 4 bases between them. This CDR3 contains 14 residues. CDR1 is LNHDA and CDR2 is SQIVND in the germline V gene (reference sequence). In the study's own analysis: How many nucleated cells were present was estimated from reference gene primer amplification. Some clones are missing from TCRdb's copy, which holds only in-frame ones; the method was immunoSEQ multiplex PCR. V, J and clone size reflect that table, while D and trimming were determined from the DNA. Seen here are about 94,000 clones, around 87% observed once, and the top ten hold about 5%. This rearrangement joins TRBV19 to TRBJ1-6; D call uncertain. Specimen: peripheral blood. The clonotype originates from a woman aged 80 or over with acute or convalescent COVID-19. The CDR3 sequence is CASSKSSYNSPLHF. CDR3 nucleotides: TGTGCCAGTAGTAAGAGCTCCTATAATTCACCCCTCCACTTT.